A selection of T cell receptor beta chains follows, all from one sample in a study of shared clonotypes between healthy human individuals. Data came from immunoSEQ multiplex PCR; TCRdb stores just in-frame clones and leaves some out. The sample carries 2 million to 2.5 million clones, 95% recorded once. Material for sequencing was naive CD4+ T cells sorted from blood. The receptor source for this set is a man aged 18 to 30 in good health. Each CDR3 is given with its conserved first and last residue. The D gene is left open where the match is weak. Where a row states a size, it is once, few, many or the class of an expanded clone; other rows omit it.

>.|TRBV28|few|TRBJ1-1
CASSIGGRNTEAFF
TGTGCCAGCAGTATAGGGGGGCGGAACACTGAAGCTTTCTTT
>.|TRBV7-9|.|TRBJ2-7
CASSPTVSSYEQYF
TGTGCCAGCAGCCCGACGGTAAGCTCCTACGAGCAGTACTTC
>.|TRBV4-1|.|TRBJ1-5
CASSQAGSSQPQHF
TGCGCCAGCAGCCAAGCAGGTTCGAGTCAGCCCCAGCATTTT
>.|TRBV2|.|TRBJ2-1
CASSEMVSYNEQFF
TGTGCCAGCAGTGAAATGGTCTCCTACAATGAGCAGTTCTTC
>TRBD1|TRBV6-5|.|TRBJ1-1
CASSLTGGTEAFF
TGTGCCAGCAGTTTGACAGGGGGCACTGAAGCTTTCTTT
>TRBD2|TRBV19|.|TRBJ2-7
CASRKYSGGPYEQYF
TGTGCCAGTAGGAAATATAGCGGGGGACCCTACGAGCAGTACTTC
>.|TRBV28|.|TRBJ2-6
CASSPPPGGGNVLTF
TGTGCCAGCAGTCCTCCCCCAGGGGGAGGCAACGTCCTGACTTTC
>.|TRBV21-1|.|TRBJ2-7
CASSKLLAGDGEQYF
TGTGCCAGCAGCAAACTGCTAGCGGGAGATGGTGAGCAGTACTTC
>.|TRBV27|.|TRBJ2-5
CASSPSALGGGETQYF
TGTGCCAGCAGTCCGAGCGCTCTAGGGGGGGGAGAGACCCAGTACTTC
>.|TRBV6-1|.|TRBJ2-1
CASSEFPNEQFF
TGTGCCAGCAGTGAATTTCCAAATGAGCAGTTCTTC
>.|TRBV5-1|.|TRBJ1-1
CASSPNSNTEAFF
TGCGCCAGCAGCCCAAACAGTAACACTGAAGCTTTCTTT
>TRBD2|TRBV6-5|.|TRBJ2-1
CASSPTSGGRNEQFF
TGTGCCAGCAGCCCGACTAGCGGGGGACGGAATGAGCAGTTCTTC
>TRBD1|TRBV30|many|TRBJ1-5
CAWKGQGPEVPQHF
TGTGCCTGGAAGGGACAGGGGCCTGAGGTGCCCCAGCATTTT
>.|TRBV18|.|TRBJ1-1
CASSPQGEGRTEAFF
TGTGCCAGCTCACCTCAAGGAGAGGGTCGAACTGAAGCTTTCTTT
>TRBD1|TRBV6-1|.|TRBJ2-7
CASTGGPLEQYF
TGTGCCAGTACAGGGGGCCCCCTCGAGCAGTACTTC
>.|TRBV6-6|.|TRBJ1-6
CASSFEVFNSPLHF
TGTGCCAGCAGTTTTGAAGTTTTTAATTCACCCCTCCACTTT
>TRBD1|TRBV7-2|.|TRBJ2-7
CASSLVGTEPYEQYF
TGTGCCAGCAGCTTAGTGGGGACAGAACCTTACGAGCAGTACTTC
>TRBD2|TRBV6-4|once|TRBJ2-1
CASSAGKREVHEQFF
TGTGCCAGCAGTGCGGGCAAGCGGGAGGTCCATGAGCAGTTCTTC
>.|TRBV25-1|.|TRBJ2-5
CASSEPPRHPRTQYF
TGTGCCAGCAGTGAGCCCCCCCGGCACCCCCGGACCCAGTACTTC
>.|TRBV9|.|TRBJ2-5
CASSRSGTAQETQYF
TGTGCCAGCAGTCGCTCCGGGACTGCACAAGAGACCCAGTACTTC
>.|TRBV19|many|TRBJ1-5
CASSIRVRDGNQPQHF
TGTGCCAGTAGTATAAGGGTACGGGATGGCAATCAGCCCCAGCATTTT
>.|TRBV7-8|.|TRBJ1-5
CASSLGRWAPNQPQHF
TGTGCCAGCAGCTTAGGAAGGTGGGCCCCCAATCAGCCCCAGCATTTT
>TRBD1|TRBV5-4|.|TRBJ2-5
CASSLGVTGAQETQYF
TGTGCCAGCAGCTTGGGAGTGACAGGGGCGCAGGAGACCCAGTACTTC
>.|TRBV7-9|.|TRBJ2-5
CASTPQETQYF
TGTGCCAGCACCCCACAAGAGACCCAGTACTTC
>TRBD2|TRBV5-6|.|TRBJ2-1
CASSLVSSGGDEQFF
TGTGCCAGCAGCTTGGTGTCTAGCGGGGGTGATGAGCAGTTCTTC
>TRBD2|TRBV5-4|.|TRBJ2-3
CASSLRAGGRGTDTQYF
TGTGCCAGCAGCCTTAGGGCGGGGGGCCGAGGCACAGATACGCAGTATTTT
>.|TRBV10-3|.|TRBJ2-2
CATALATNTGELFF
TGTGCCACCGCTTTAGCGACGAACACCGGGGAGCTGTTTTTT
>.|TRBV6-5|.|TRBJ1-2
CASSYSGEGYGYTF
TGTGCCAGCAGTTACTCCGGGGAGGGGTATGGCTACACCTTC
>TRBD1|TRBV5-4|.|TRBJ1-1
CASSLGGQGDTEAFF
TGTGCCAGCAGCTTGGGGGGACAGGGTGATACTGAAGCTTTCTTT
>TRBD1|TRBV7-9|.|TRBJ1-6
CASSPGTDYNSPLHF
TGTGCCAGCAGCCCAGGGACAGACTATAATTCACCCCTCCACTTT
>.|TRBV18|.|TRBJ1-1
CASSNGLGTEAFF
TGTGCCAGCTCAAACGGGCTGGGCACTGAAGCTTTCTTT
>TRBD1|TRBV6-1|.|TRBJ2-7
CASSDRGFYEQYF
TGTGCCAGCAGTGACAGGGGGTTTTACGAGCAGTACTTC
>TRBD1|TRBV5-1|.|TRBJ1-2
CASTKGTGYYGYTF
TGCGCCAGCACGAAAGGGACAGGGTACTATGGCTACACCTTC
>.|TRBV7-2|.|TRBJ2-7
CASSSQGTYEQYF
TGTGCCAGCAGCTCCCAGGGAACCTACGAGCAGTACTTC
>.|TRBV5-1|.|TRBJ1-4
CASSLNSGGANEKLFF
TGCGCCAGCAGCTTGAATAGCGGAGGGGCTAATGAAAAACTGTTTTTT
>TRBD1|TRBV2|.|TRBJ1-6
CASSPPGQGNSPLHF
TGTGCCAGCTCCCCCCCGGGACAGGGGAATTCACCCCTCCACTTT
>.|TRBV10-1|.|TRBJ2-7
CASSESLVTEQYF
TGCGCCAGCAGTGAATCGCTAGTCACCGAGCAGTACTTC
>.|TRBV2|.|TRBJ2-1
CASSAQGLTYNEQFF
TGTGCCAGCAGTGCCCAGGGCCTTACGTACAATGAGCAGTTCTTC
>.|TRBV9|.|TRBJ2-1
CASSVEGVYSYNEQFF
TGTGCCAGCAGCGTAGAGGGCGTCTACTCCTACAATGAGCAGTTCTTC
>.|TRBV4-1|.|TRBJ1-5
CASSQPRRGEPQHF
TGCGCCAGCAGCCAGCCCCGAAGGGGCGAGCCCCAGCATTTT
>TRBD1|TRBV25-1|.|TRBJ1-1
CASSRRDRGTEAFF
TGTGCCAGCAGTCGCCGGGACAGGGGCACTGAAGCTTTCTTT
>TRBD2|TRBV30|.|TRBJ2-5
CAWSVLGEGEQYF
TGTGCCTGGAGTGTATTGGGGGAGGGAGAGCAGTACTTC